The 30 T cell receptor beta chains presented below share a single source sample, sequenced in a study of blood T cells in healthy people across ages. A second PCR of roughly 6 to 12 cycles used a sample-barcoded 5' primer and a J-beta primer mix. TCRdb re-called the 5' RACE reads with MiXCR, one entry per CDR3 protein. The sample has 1.5 million to 2 million distinct CDR3 sequences; about two fifths are singletons. Sequenced material: blood. These receptors came from a human donor in good health.

The sample holds a few counts of this clonotype. One end of the junction fails to match germline, which may point to a read error. The V call is TRBV20-1, the J call TRBJ1-6; no firm D call. There are 12 residues in the CDR3. Looked up from germline, CDR1 is DFQATT and CDR2 is SNEGSKA (reference sequence). This chain's CDR3 is CSAWARNSPPHF. CDR3 coding DNA: TGCAGTGCTTGGGCCAGAAATTCACCCCCCCACTTT.

This clonotype was counted a few times. This chain uses TRBV11-3 with TRBJ2-1; possible D gene TRBD2, 7 bases. This CDR3 has 13 amino acids. Germline V gives CDR1 SGHNT, CDR2 YENEEA. The ends were cut back, 7 bases at V and 14 bases at J, with 21 bases in the middle. The CDR3 bases are TGTGCCAGCAAACCCCGGGGGGCAGAGGAGGAGTTCTTC. Translating it yields CASKPRGAEEEFF.

This chain connects TRBV28 to TRBJ1-4; TRBD1 is a possible D gene (5 bases). Germline loops: CDR1 MDHEN, CDR2 SYDVKM. The CDR3 loop spans 16 amino acids. Trimming shortened V by 10 bases and J by 0 bases, and 18 bases separated the two germline ends. As DNA, the CDR3 is TGTGCCAACCCACTGGGGGACCCGGCAACTAATGAAAAACTGTTTTTT. Residues: CANPLGDPATNEKLFF.

This clonotype was found many times. The V gene is TRBV20-1, the J gene TRBJ2-7, with 9 bases matching TRBD1. The CDR3 consists of 14 residues. V shed 2 bases, J shed 5 bases, and the junction held 7 bases outside the gene matches. CDR1 is DFQATT and CDR2 is SNEGSKA in the germline V gene (reference sequence). In DNA, the CDR3 is TGCAGTGCTAGAAAGACAGGGGGGTTTAACGAGCAGTACTTC. Protein: CSARKTGGFNEQYF.

The chain combines TRBV4-1 with TRBJ1-1; D gene uncertain. This CDR3 spans 13 amino acids. With 0 bases removed from V and 13 bases from J, the gap between germline ends came to 15 bases. CDR1 MGHRA and CDR2 YSYEKL come from the germline V gene. The CDR3 protein is CASSQEWTRGVFF. The CDR3 nucleotides are TGCGCCAGCAGCCAAGAGTGGACCCGGGGTGTTTTCTTT.

The gene calls are TRBV6-1 and TRBJ1-2, with D perhaps TRBD1 (6 bases). The CDR3 has 14 amino acids. Trimming removed 6 bases at V and 6 bases at J, with 17 bases between. Germline V gene lookup returns CDR1 MNHNS and CDR2 SASEGT. CDR3 nucleotides: TGTGCCAGCAGCTCCAGCAGGGGCTCCGATGGCTACACCTTC. Protein: CASSSSRGSDGYTF.

The V call is TRBV7-2, the J call TRBJ2-1; TRBD2 might be the D (6 bases). This CDR3 has 15 amino acids. V lost 1 base and J lost 6, with 13 bases in between. Germline V gives CDR1 SGHTA, CDR2 FQGNSA. The CDR3 region has the DNA TGTGCCAGCAGCTTAGGGCTAGCGAGGGGCAATGAGCAGTTCTTC. Translated: CASSLGLARGNEQFF.

This clonotype was found a few times. CDR3 amino acids: CASSPEGQTEAFF. The CDR3 bases are TGTGCCAGCAGCCCTGAGGGACAAACTGAAGCTTTCTTT. This chain links TRBV9 with TRBJ1-1, with a possible D match to TRBD1 (6 bases). The V gene's germline CDR1 is SGDLS and CDR2 YYNGEE. The CDR3 length is 13 residues. The V and J ends lost 4 bases and 5 bases respectively, with 12 bases between them. Looking up the rest from reference TRBV9 and TRBJ1-1 gives the full variable domain: DSGVTQTPKHLITATGQRVTLRCSPRSGDLSVYWYQQSLDQGLQFLIQYYNGEERAKGNILERFSAQQFPDLHSELNLSSLELGDSALYFCASSPEGQTEAFFGQGTRLTVV.

The chain uses TRBV7-2 and TRBJ2-7; TRBD1 is a possible D gene (5 bases). The length of the CDR3 is 13 residues. CDR1 is SGHTA, CDR2 FQGNSA, per germline. The germline V and J ends were trimmed by 5 bases and 3 bases, with 11 bases remaining between them. CDR3 DNA: TGTGCCAGCAGCGATGACAGAGACTACGAGCAGTACTTC. Translating it yields CASSDDRDYEQYF.

This clonotype was detected ten times or more. The rearrangement joins TRBV12-3 or TRBV12-4 to TRBJ2-7; D is possibly TRBD1 (5 bases). V lost 5 bases and J 0 bases, leaving 8 bases between the germline ends. This CDR3 spans 13 amino acids. Written as DNA, the CDR3 is TGTGCCAGCAGTCGACAGTTCTCCTACGAGCAGTACTTC. Translation: CASSRQFSYEQYF.

A single count supports this clonotype. This chain connects TRBV6-1 to TRBJ1-5; 11 bases are a match to TRBD1. CDR1 is MNHNS and CDR2 is SASEGT in the germline V gene. After removal of 4 bases from V and 5 bases from J, the junction contained 4 bases not matched to a gene. The CDR3 is made up of 15 amino acids. The CDR3 bases are TGTGCCAGCAGTGGGACAGGGGGCGCTTATCAGCCCCAGCATTTT. The encoded protein is CASSGTGGAYQPQHF.

This clonotype was found once. This chain connects TRBV28 to TRBJ2-5; D not resolved. The end of the DNA fits TRBJ2-7 better, so the J call may be wrong. The CDR3 has 13 amino acids. Per germline, CDR1 MDHEN and CDR2 SYDVKM. The CDR3 loop is CASSAESPYEQYF. CDR3 nucleotides: TGTGCCAGCAGTGCGGAGAGCCCCTACGAGCAGTACTTC.

This clonotype appeared a few times. The V gene is TRBV12-3 or TRBV12-4, the J gene TRBJ2-7; 9 nucleotides line up with TRBD1. The trim removed 6 bases at V and 4 bases at J, leaving 13 bases unmatched. This CDR3 region has 16 residues. CDR3 residues: CASSPRGDRVKYEQYF. CDR3 DNA: TGTGCCAGCAGCCCCAGGGGGGACAGGGTTAAATACGAGCAGTACTTC.

The genes are TRBV29-1 and TRBJ1-2; possible D gene TRBD1, 6 bases. Trimming stripped 4 bases from V and 6 bases from J, with 9 bases between. Germline CDR1 reads SQVTM; CDR2 reads ANQGSEA. The CDR3 totals 11 residues. The CDR3 DNA reads TGCAGCGTTGGACAGGAAAATGGCTACACCTTC. The encoded protein is CSVGQENGYTF.

The genes are TRBV7-9 and TRBJ2-2, with 10 bases identical to TRBD2. The CDR3 is 17 amino acids. Losses at the gene ends were 5 bases for V and 1 base for J; bases not matched to a gene: 7. Germline CDR1 is SEHNR and CDR2 is FQNEAQ (reference sequence). CDR3 protein: CASSRRRTSGNTGELFF. CDR3 bases: TGTGCCAGCAGCCGACGTCGGACTAGCGGGAACACCGGGGAGCTGTTTTTT.

This chain connects TRBV19 to TRBJ2-3; unclear D gene. CDR1 and CDR2 (germline): LNHDA, SQIVND (reference sequence). The CDR3 totals 14 residues. Trimming shortened V by 3 bases and J by 0 bases, and 7 bases separated the two germline ends. The CDR3 bases are TGTGCCAGTAGTATGCTTACTAGCACAGATACGCAGTATTTT. Translating gives CASSMLTSTDTQYF.

V and J are TRBV3-1 and TRBJ2-3; D possibly corresponds to TRBD2 (7 bases). The germline V and J ends were trimmed by 1 base and 5 bases, with 19 bases remaining between them. The length of the CDR3 is 17 residues. The germline V gene encodes CDR1 LGHDT and CDR2 YNNKEL (reference sequence). This chain's CDR3 is CASSQVKFGGRGDTQYF. In DNA, the CDR3 is TGTGCCAGCAGCCAAGTGAAGTTCGGGGGGCGCGGAGATACGCAGTATTTT.

This chain uses TRBV6-5 with TRBJ2-4, with 9 bases lining up with TRBD1. Gene TRBJ2-7 matches the end of the DNA better, so the J call may be wrong. Germline CDR1 reads MNHEY; CDR2 reads SVGAGI. The CDR3 runs 16 residues. The CDR3 region is CASDRNGQGLPYEQYF. The CDR3 DNA is TGTGCCAGCGACCGGAACGGACAGGGGCTACCCTACGAGCAGTACTTC.

This clonotype appeared once. The CDR3 is CASSPGWTIYEQYF. The CDR3 DNA reads TGCGCCAGCAGCCCGGGGTGGACGATCTACGAGCAGTACTTC. V and J are TRBV5-1 and TRBJ2-7; maybe TRBD2 (5 bases). The V gene's germline CDR1 is SGHRS and CDR2 YFSETQ. The germline V and J ends were trimmed by 4 bases and 3 bases, with 14 bases remaining between them. The CDR3 extends over 14 amino acids.

The rearrangement uses TRBV20-1 and TRBJ1-1; 9 nucleotides line up with TRBD1. With V trimmed by 2 bases and J by 6 bases, 16 bases remained unmatched. Germline CDR1 reads DFQATT; CDR2 reads SNEGSKA (reference sequence). The CDR3 has 17 amino acids. The CDR3 DNA reads as TGCAGTGCTAGACTTCTGGGACAGGGCCCGTATATCGCTGAAGCTTTCTTT. Translated, it gives CSARLLGQGPYIAEAFF.

This clonotype occurred a few times. The chain recombines TRBV11-1 with TRBJ1-1; a weak D match, TRBD1 (5 bases). Per germline, CDR1 SGHAT and CDR2 FQDESV (reference sequence). Between the trimmed V and J ends, which lost 0 bases and 4 bases, there was a span of 18 bases. The CDR3 consists of 17 residues. The CDR3 protein is CASSLAGAGWGRTEAFF. CDR3 DNA: TGTGCCAGCAGCTTAGCGGGTGCAGGGTGGGGTCGCACTGAAGCTTTCTTT.

The chain is built from TRBV20-1 and TRBJ2-7; a possible D gene is TRBD1 (6 bases). This CDR3 is built from 12 residues. Looked up from germline, CDR1 is DFQATT and CDR2 is SNEGSKA (reference sequence). The V gene lost 7 bases and the J gene lost 3 bases, with 13 bases spanning the gap. The CDR3 spells CSGGLGGYEQYF. The DNA of the CDR3 is TGCAGTGGGGGTCTAGGGGGCTACGAGCAGTACTTC.

The chain combines TRBV6-6 with TRBJ2-3, with D maybe TRBD2 (5 bases). CDR1 is MNHNY and CDR2 is SVGAGI in the germline V gene (reference sequence). V was pared by 2 bases and J by 6 bases, with 12 bases between. CDR3 size: 14 residues. This CDR3 reads CASSYPGERDTQYF. CDR3 in DNA: TGTGCCAGCAGTTACCCCGGGGAGAGGGATACGCAGTATTTT.

The V gene is TRBV20-1, the J gene TRBJ1-6; 8 bases fit TRBD1. The CDR3 covers 16 residues. The ends lost 0 bases at V and 3 bases at J; junction bases unmatched: 4. Germline CDR1 and CDR2: DFQATT and SNEGSKA (reference sequence). The CDR3 nucleotides read TGCAGTGCTAGAGATTCAGGGGGCGTCTATAATTCACCCCTCCACTTT. Protein: CSARDSGGVYNSPLHF.

The rearrangement joins TRBV6-2 or TRBV6-3 to TRBJ1-1, with D maybe TRBD1 (5 bases). Trimming cost V 6 bases and J 0 bases, with 11 bases left between them. The CDR3 spans 14 residues. The germline CDR1 and CDR2 sequences are MNHEY and SVGEGT. The CDR3 loop reads CASSQGGLNTEAFF. CDR3 sequence (DNA): TGTGCCAGCAGCCAGGGAGGACTGAACACTGAAGCTTTCTTT.

There are many counts of this clonotype. This chain links TRBV6-2 or TRBV6-3 with TRBJ2-1, with a tentative D call TRBD2 (5 bases). The V end lost 5 bases, the J end lost 4 bases, and 9 bases lay between the germline ends. CDR1 is MNHEY, CDR2 SVGEGT, per germline. The CDR3 spans 13 residues. CDR3 in DNA: TGTGCCAGCAGTATAGCGTATTACAATGAGCAGTTCTTC. It encodes CASSIAYYNEQFF.

CDR3 in amino acids: CSVGGARDSNYGYTF. In nucleotides, the CDR3 is TGCAGCGTTGGCGGGGCCAGAGACTCTAACTATGGCTACACCTTC. This sequence joins TRBV29-1 and TRBJ1-2; TRBD1 might be the D (5 bases). V lost 4 bases and J lost 0, with 15 bases in between. The CDR3 contains 15 residues. Germline V gives CDR1 SQVTM, CDR2 ANQGSEA.

In this sample, this clonotype turned up a few times. The chain couples TRBV28 to TRBJ1-2; no clear D gene. The germline V gene encodes CDR1 MDHEN and CDR2 SYDVKM. Trimming shortened V by 5 bases and J by 4 bases, and 20 bases separated the two germline ends. The CDR3 is 16 amino acids. The CDR3 sequence is CASSTLRRIPPYGYTF. The CDR3, as DNA: TGTGCCAGCAGTACTCTTCGACGCATACCCCCCTATGGCTACACCTTC.

As for this clonotype: The conserved phenylalanine or tryptophan normally closing the CDR3 is absent here, so this likely arose from a read error. This chain joins TRBV10-3 and TRBJ2-5; D unclear. Judging by the DNA end, TRBJ2-7 fits better; the J call may be wrong. This CDR3 comprises 12 residues. Germline V lookup: CDR1 ENHRY, CDR2 SYGVKD. The CDR3 DNA is TGTGCCATCAGTTCGGGTGGGTACGAGCAGTACTGC. Translating it yields CAISSGGYEQYC.

The chain is built from TRBV28 and TRBJ2-1; D remains unclear. Germline lookup yields CDR1 MDHEN and CDR2 SYDVKM. The V and J ends lost 7 bases and 3 bases respectively, with 10 bases between them. The CDR3 covers 13 residues. The CDR3: CASNFPGYNEQFF. The CDR3 DNA reads TGTGCCAGCAATTTCCCGGGCTACAATGAGCAGTTCTTC.